This T cell receptor (beta chain) is drawn from a study of T-cell memory formation after mild COVID-19. Study-level background: There were largely donor-specific TCR clusters.

It was 5'RACE with constant-segment primers that produced the TCR alpha and TCR beta cDNA libraries, which carried sample barcodes and UMIs. From the 5' RACE reads, TCRdb called clonotypes with MiXCR, one entry per CDR3 protein. The top ten hold less than 2.5% of the sample, which has around 250,000 distinct CDR3 sequences, approximately 15% seen once. Germline assignment: CDR1 SGHAT and CDR2 FQDESV (reference sequence). Trimming cost V 3 bases and J 0 bases; bases outside gene matches: 9. This CDR3 has 18 amino acids. Findings and limits, study-wide: The CD4+ clones that contracted clustered mainly within CM and EM, and the CD8+ clones concentrated in EMRA. A second wave expanding day 15 to 37 was CD4+-biased; contracting clones were balanced.

The sample holds a few counts of this clonotype. Its antigen is as yet unknown. V gene TRBV11-1 combines with J gene TRBJ2-1; TRBD2 agrees at 9 bases. This receptor was taken from an adult woman who had mild COVID-19 (a few samples of this study predate the infection). Cell type and time point are not known. Sequencing input: PBMCs or a T cell subset sorted from them (not recorded which). The CDR3 sequence: CASSLKAGGASSYNEQFF. CDR3 in DNA: TGTGCCAGCAGCTTGAAAGCGGGGGGCGCCAGCTCCTACAATGAGCAGTTCTTC.